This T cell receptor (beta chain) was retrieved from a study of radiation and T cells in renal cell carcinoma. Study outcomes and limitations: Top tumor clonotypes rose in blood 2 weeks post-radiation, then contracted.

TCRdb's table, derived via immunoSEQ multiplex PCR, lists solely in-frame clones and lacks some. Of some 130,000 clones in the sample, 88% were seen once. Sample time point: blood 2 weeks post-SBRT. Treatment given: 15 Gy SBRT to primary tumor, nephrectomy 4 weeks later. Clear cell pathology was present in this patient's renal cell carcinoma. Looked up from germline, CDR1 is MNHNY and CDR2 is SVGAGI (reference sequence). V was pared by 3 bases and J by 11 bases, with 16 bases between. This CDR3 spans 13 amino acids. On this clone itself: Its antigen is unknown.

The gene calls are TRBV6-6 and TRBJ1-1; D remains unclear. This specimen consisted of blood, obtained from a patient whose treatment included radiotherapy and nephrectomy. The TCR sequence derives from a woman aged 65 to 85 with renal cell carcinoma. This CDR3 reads CASSYRQDQRAFF. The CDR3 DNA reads TGTGCCAGCAGTTATCGGCAAGACCAGAGGGCTTTCTTT.